This T cell receptor beta chain was documented in a study of blood T cell repertoires in COVID-19. In the study overall: Spain, Italy and the United States supplied samples that represented acute and convalescent COVID-19.

Clones were sequenced by immunoSEQ multiplex PCR, and TCRdb holds only the in-frame ones, with some missing. The sample contains about 140,000 clones, 80% to 85% of which appear only once. CDR3 length: 15 amino acids. V lost 1 base, J lost 0 bases, and 8 bases lay in between. CDR1 is LGHDT and CDR2 is YNNKEL in the germline V gene (reference sequence). The receptor was isolated from a human donor in a cohort sampled during active COVID-19. Material for sequencing was peripheral blood. This chain joins TRBV3-1 (or the pseudogene TRBV3-2) and TRBJ2-3, with D hard to call. The CDR3 DNA reads TGTGCCAGCAGCCAAGCCACTATTAGCACAGATACGCAGTATTTT. It codes for CASSQATISTDTQYF.